This TCR beta chain is drawn from a study of cytomegalovirus exposure and HLA in healthy donors (TCRdb year 2017). Background on the whole study: In an earlier analysis of approximately 640 of the donors, roughly 300 Gb of sequence data and roughly 100 million unique TCR beta sequences from about 179 million T cells were reported. About 5 DR-DQ haplotypes were handled as single units for association and clustering, since linkage in the cohort was strong. The genetic ancestry cluster associated with self-reported Caucasian donors included 65% to 90% of the approximately 410 genotyped donors. Rather than using new phenotypic data, the later analysis identified candidate immune exposures from TCR beta sequences and from how often those sequences occurred across donors. Donor age, sex, ethnicity and CMV serostatus were compiled together with the repertoire data. A later analysis re-examined previously published TCR beta repertoires from over 500 donors and added high-resolution HLA genotyping to investigate patterns of TCR occurrence. Using immunosequencing, the study profiled T cell repertoires from 550 to 750 subjects and related those repertoires to cytomegalovirus serostatus. Typing coverage differed by locus: A, B, C, DRB1 and DQB1 were typed in roughly 629-630 donors, DQA1 in 500 to 550, DPA1 in nearly 610, and DPB1 in just under 480. In addition to the first cohort of 666 subjects, a separate validation cohort of 130 or so different subjects was used. Both class I and class II loci were covered by HLA typing, at four-digit resolution. A later genetic analysis used genome-wide SNP genotypes for about 60% of the roughly 700 donors, treating that subset as a discovery cohort. Across approximately 400 genotyped donors of the cohort, an average of approximately 220,000 unique TCR beta nucleotide sequences per donor were sequenced, and roughly 20% of those sequences were non-productive. All discovery cohort repertoires had been generated on a single sequencing platform. To predict cytomegalovirus infection status, the study combined high-throughput TCR immunosequencing, statistical association of individual TCRs with disease status, and machine learning. An earlier analysis of 500 to 650 of the donors applied high-throughput TCR beta sequencing to assess whether each TCR beta V gene segment acted as functional or pseudogenic. The study aimed to test whether signatures of past pathogen exposure could be identified by cataloging public T cell receptors. An early release covering 550 to 700 HLA-typed donors comprised about 300 gigabases of sequencing data and tens of millions of unique TCR sequences.

The cohort consisted of 670 or so healthy bone marrow donors. At the time of sampling, all cohort members were nominally healthy, though unrecorded immune exposures were likely present. The donor was CMV seropositive and belonged to the group of over 250 seropositive cohort members. Each donor provided a peripheral blood sample, and peripheral blood mononuclear cells were used for TCR beta sequencing. The Qiagen DNeasy Blood Extraction Kit was used to extract genomic DNA from the blood cell samples. Of note for this clone: The antigen it recognizes is unknown. No much larger clonotype is one base removed from it; base qualities were not supplied.

The paper's findings and limits, for the study overall: It was suggested by the authors that the approach could potentially be generalized to other disease states and immunological phenotypes. In an earlier analysis of about 550 of the donors, most TCR beta V segments were observed in productive rearrangements about 87% or about 30% of the time, broadly matching IMGT annotations. Most CMV-associated TCR beta chains appeared to be HLA-restricted in a later analysis, and the HLA associations seemed to be driven largely by CMV exposure. The classifier was reported to diagnose cytomegalovirus status with high specificity and sensitivity in both the original and validation cohorts. The cohort was sequenced for TCR beta chains only, and without alpha or paired-chain data the features that could be detected were limited. A cluster of highly shared sequence variants was judged likely to be a technical artifact of the sequencing pipeline. A few of the identified cytomegalovirus-associated TCR beta chains were confirmed in vitro to be specific for cytomegalovirus antigens. A later analysis reported that several top co-occurrence clusters appeared linked to parvovirus B19, influenza, CMV and Epstein-Barr virus. A later genetic analysis associated a missense DCLRE1C variant with V-gene and J-gene trimming of TCR beta chains, and an independent cohort replicated the association. In a later analysis, the rate of TCR association differed among HLA loci, with DRB1 alleles having the most associated TCRs and HLA-C alleles having the fewest. The study listed 164 TCR beta chains as associated with cytomegalovirus. A further reported finding was that TCR beta sequences accurately predicted the HLA-A and HLA-B alleles for most subjects in the first cohort. A later genetic analysis reported fewer N-insertions in productive TCRs among donors in an Asian-associated ancestry cluster than the roughly 720-donor mean. At a false discovery rate of 0.05, a later analysis linked 16,000 or so TCR beta sequences to specific HLA alleles. Immune exposure information for the cohort was limited to CMV serostatus. Because HLA typing was unavailable for some donors at each locus, only the typed subset was used in association tests. Across donors, most TCR sequences were observed very rarely, whereas some public TCRs were present in many individuals. Assigning TCR associations to individual alleles was difficult when HLA alleles, especially DR and DQ, strongly co-occurred. Some IMGT-functional V segments, including TRBV6-2 and TRBV6-3, could not be distinguished by the 87-base-pair reads and were therefore excluded. In a later analysis, HLA-associated TCR beta chains were found to be more clonally expanded and to have lower generation probabilities than equally common non-associated chains. The earlier analysis of fewer than 750 of the donors excluded approximately 17 rarely observed V segments, including chromosome 9 orphons, because counts were too low. Roughly uniform sequencing depth across donors was assumed in presence/absence analyses, although this assumption may not hold. Correlated functional status among segregating V segments might be attributable to linkage disequilibrium, but an unknown experimental factor could not be ruled out.

CDR1 and CDR2 are read off the germline V gene as MGHRA and YSYEKL. The CDR3 runs 15 residues from the cysteine to the phenylalanine. The DNA shown is the 45-base CDR3, in frame from base 1. Trimming takes 5 bases off V and 4 bases off J; junction bases not matched to a gene: 7. Library preparation used the immunoSEQ multiplex PCR assay. For the multiplex PCR, a mixture combining 60 forward primers for TCR Vbeta segments and 13 reverse primers for TCR Jbeta segments was used. The CDR3 region of rearranged TCR beta genes was amplified from genomic DNA with a multiplex PCR assay. Amplified TCR beta libraries were sequenced as 87-base-pair reads on the Illumina HiSeq System. Turning to the authors' computational methods: In a later analysis, tens of millions of unique TCR beta chains were counted across the 500 to 850 repertoires, and around 10 million of these chains were shared by at least two donors. Raw reads were error-corrected and collapsed into unique sequences with a nearest-neighbor algorithm that merged closely related sequences to remove PCR and sequencing errors. V, D and J gene segments were assigned by aligning CDR3 sequences to IMGT reference sequences. For a sequence to be retained, a match of at least six nucleotides was required to both a V gene segment and a J gene segment. A rearrangement counted as productive if the CDR3 had no stop codons and remained in frame with V and J, and every other rearrangement counted as non-productive. Following IMGT convention, CDR3 was defined as the stretch from the second conserved V-encoded cysteine up to the conserved J-encoded phenylalanine. The earlier analysis of 587 of the donors excluded sequences that lacked an unambiguous match to a single V gene segment. An earlier analysis of almost 600 of the donors classified V segments as functional when productive rearrangements were above 56.7% and as segregating when the standard deviation between donors was above 5%. A statistical classification framework was developed to diagnose cytomegalovirus status using the catalog of TCR beta chain sequences. A later analysis assigned V and J genes by comparing TCR nucleotide sequences with IMGT/GENE-DB human TR gene sequences. Using the TCRdist pipeline, a later analysis assigned CDR3 sequences along with most-parsimonious VDJ recombination scenarios. In a later analysis, each TCR beta chain was defined by its CDR3 amino acid sequence together with its V-gene family, and reads lacking a unique V-gene family were excluded. As a way to deal with suspected cross-contamination and a sequencing artifact, a later analysis dropped roughly 620 nucleotide sequences that were highly shared and had low generation probability. In a later analysis, a clonal expansion index was calculated for each public chain from normalized within-repertoire ranks of inferred template counts. In a later analysis, generation probabilities were computed with a VDJ recombination model fitted to out-of-frame rearrangements, and the resulting probabilities were checked against IGoR. Hypergeometric tests were used in a later analysis to score TCR-TCR, TCR-HLA and TCR-CMV co-occurrence, with a repertoire-size bias correction applied to the TCR pairs. A later analysis estimated false discovery rates by permuting HLA or CMV assignments 20 times. In a later analysis, co-occurring TCRs were grouped using DBSCAN, and TCRdist sequence similarity was added for clustering within HLA-allele-positive subsets. Repertoires with fewer than 30,000 or more than 120,000 public chains were left out of co-occurrence clustering, as were about five repertoires with anomalous nucleotide sharing. The clones in this table, taken by TCRdb from immuneACCESS, are in-frame only. Not every clone is retained; where verified, under half of the shortfall comes from an unresolved V gene, and the cause of the rest is unknown. V and J calls plus clone size are reproduced from that table; the DNA served to infer D and trimming. The sample table contains approximately 160,000 clones; only one count was recorded for roughly three quarters of them. The top ten clones comprise under 15% of the sample.

The chain uses TRBV4-1 and TRBJ1-3; 8 nucleotides in the junction match TRBD1. Sequencing used PBMCs. This clonotype was obtained from a woman aged 45 to 65 in good health and CMV-seropositive. In nucleotide form, the sequence is TGCGCCAGCAGCTGGAATCGACAGGGGGGAAACACCATATATTTT. Its protein reads: CASSWNRQGGNTIYF.